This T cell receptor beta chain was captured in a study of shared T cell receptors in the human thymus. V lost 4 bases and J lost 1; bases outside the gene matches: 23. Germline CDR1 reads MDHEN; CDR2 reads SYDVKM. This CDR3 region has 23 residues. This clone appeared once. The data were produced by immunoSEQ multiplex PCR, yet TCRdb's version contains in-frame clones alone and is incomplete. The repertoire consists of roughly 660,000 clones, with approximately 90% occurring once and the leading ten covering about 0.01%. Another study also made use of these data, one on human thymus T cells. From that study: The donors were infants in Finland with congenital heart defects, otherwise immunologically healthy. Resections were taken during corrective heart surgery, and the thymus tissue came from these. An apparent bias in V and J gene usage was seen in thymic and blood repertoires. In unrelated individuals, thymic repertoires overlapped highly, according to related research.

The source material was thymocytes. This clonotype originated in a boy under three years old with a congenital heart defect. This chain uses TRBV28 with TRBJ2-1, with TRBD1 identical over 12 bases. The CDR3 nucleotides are TGTGCCAGCAGTTCCCTGGGACAGGGGGCGGGATTCCCCAATCGAGAATCCTACAATGAGCAGTTCTTC. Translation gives CASSSLGQGAGFPNRESYNEQFF. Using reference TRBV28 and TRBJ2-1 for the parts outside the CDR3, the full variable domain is DVKVTQSSRYLVKRTGEKVFLECVQDMDHENMFWYRQDPGLGLRLIYFSYDVKMKEKGDIPEGYSVSREKKERFSLILESASTNQTSMYLCASSSLGQGAGFPNRESYNEQFFGPGTRLTVL.